This T cell receptor (beta chain) was found in a study of shared clonotypes between healthy human individuals. Once extracted for a subset, genomic DNA was divided evenly among several immunoSEQ plates. Clones were sequenced by immunoSEQ multiplex PCR, and TCRdb holds only the in-frame ones, with some missing. The sample includes roughly 2 million clones, under 97% of them seen just once. This clone was seen only once. The antigen is not known. The study's findings and limits: Across subsets, estimated richness was generally greater for naive than for memory populations.

The TCR sequence derives from a man aged 18 to 30 in good health. Sequenced sample: naive CD4+ T cells sorted from blood. Noted subset: CD45RA+ positively selected.

The CDR3 loop reads CASSFNRPVGTDTQYF. Here the CDR3 DNA reads TGTGCCAGCAGTTTCAATCGCCCGGTAGGCACAGATACGCAGTATTTT. The J gene is TRBJ2-3, the V gene TRBV28; no firm D call. Germline loops: CDR1 MDHEN, CDR2 SYDVKM. V was trimmed by 3 bases and J by 1 base, leaving 14 bases between them. The CDR3 runs 16 residues.